This T cell receptor (beta chain) was profiled in a study of blood T cell repertoires in COVID-19. The CDR3 runs to 17 residues. From germline, CDR1 is MNHEY and CDR2 SMNVEV (reference sequence). The ends were cut back, 4 bases at V and 4 bases at J, with 21 bases in the middle. Profiling relied on immunoSEQ multiplex PCR, and the TCRdb table lists in-frame clones only, not all of them. This table holds approximately 180,000 clones, 75% to 90% found once. This chain links TRBV27 with TRBJ2-3; D is perhaps TRBD2 (6 bases). Input material: PBMCs or T cells enriched from blood (not recorded which). The TCR originated in a woman aged 40 to 50 with acute COVID-19. This CDR3 reads CASSSISLISGADTQYF. CDR3 nucleotides: TGTGCCAGCAGTTCTATCTCTCTTATTAGCGGCGCAGATACGCAGTATTTT.